The 27 T cell receptor beta chains below were found in one sample sequenced in a study of blood T cell repertoires in COVID-19. The assay was immunoSEQ multiplex PCR, and TCRdb's table has in-frame clones only and misses some. The sample consists of approximately 86,000 clones, 80% to 90% of them appearing once. Material for sequencing was peripheral blood. Receptors were obtained from a man aged 45-60 years with acute or convalescent COVID-19.

This chain joins TRBV29-1 and TRBJ2-5; 8 nucleotides align to TRBD2. The CDR3 is made up of 13 amino acids. V shed 3 bases and J 4 bases; nucleotides not matched to a gene: 4. CDR1 and CDR2 (germline): SQVTM, ANQGSEA. As DNA, the CDR3 is TGCAGCGTTGAGTGGCTAGCGGGAGAGACCCAGTACTTC. The encoded protein is CSVEWLAGETQYF.

The chain has TRBV18 and TRBJ1-1; D uncertain. Trimming pared 0 bases from V and 2 bases from J, leaving 7 bases between. Germline CDR1 is KGHSH and CDR2 is LQKENI. This CDR3 has 14 amino acids. The DNA of the CDR3 is TGTGCCAGCTCACCACCCCCCGTTAACACTGAAGCTTTCTTT. Translating gives CASSPPPVNTEAFF.

This clone occurred once. The genes are TRBV11-2 and TRBJ2-5; 14 bases are shared with TRBD2. This CDR3 contains 17 residues. CDR1 and CDR2 from the germline V gene are SGHAT and FQNNGV. V lost 5 bases, J lost 0 bases, and 5 bases stayed unmatched. As DNA, the CDR3 is TGTGCCAGCAGCGCCGGGACTAGCGGGGGATACCAAGAGACCCAGTACTTC. Translated, it gives CASSAGTSGGYQETQYF.

This clone was observed a few times. The J gene is TRBJ1-2, the V gene TRBV3-1 (or the pseudogene TRBV3-2); D is perhaps TRBD1 (5 bases). The CDR3 consists of 13 residues. Trimming removed 4 bases at V and 1 base at J, with 7 bases between. Germline V CDR1 and CDR2: LGHDT, YNNKEL (reference sequence). This chain's CDR3 is CASSRGDNYGYTF. CDR3 nucleotide sequence: TGTGCCAGCAGCCGGGGGGATAACTATGGCTACACCTTC.

The rearrangement uses TRBV6-1 and TRBJ1-1, with D possibly being TRBD1 (5 bases). Germline values: CDR1 MNHNS, CDR2 SASEGT. The CDR3 loop spans 13 amino acids. Trimming took 3 bases from V and 4 from J, leaving 9 bases between them. The CDR3: CASSDRGFTEAFF. CDR3 nucleotide sequence: TGTGCCAGCAGTGACCGGGGGTTCACTGAAGCTTTCTTT.

V and J are TRBV12-3 or TRBV12-4 and TRBJ2-7, with D possibly TRBD1 on 6 matching bases. Trimming took off 5 bases at V and 6 bases at J, with 11 bases between the two ends. The CDR3 has 12 amino acids. Here the CDR3 DNA reads TGTGCCAGCAGTGATCCAGGGGTCGAGCAGTACGTC. Encoded protein: CASSDPGVEQYV.

V is TRBV28 and J is TRBJ1-6; 7 positions agree with TRBD1. V lost 6 bases and J lost 7; bases outside the gene matches: 9. The germline V gene has CDR1 MDHEN and CDR2 SYDVKM. This CDR3 comprises 15 residues. The CDR3 loop is CASSGTDRKNSPLHF. CDR3 in DNA: TGTGCCAGCAGCGGCACGGACAGGAAAAATTCACCCCTCCACTTT.

The chain joins TRBV5-1 to TRBJ1-3, with 7 bases matching TRBD1. Trimming removed 2 bases from V and 4 bases from J; junction bases left unmatched: 3. This CDR3 contains 14 residues. Germline V gene sequence: CDR1 SGHRS, CDR2 YFSETQ. CDR3 sequence reads: CASSFGTVGNTIYF. CDR3 bases: TGCGCCAGCAGCTTCGGGACAGTCGGAAACACCATATATTTT.

This rearrangement joins TRBV7-9 to TRBJ1-3; D is uncertain. This CDR3 has 14 residues. CDR1 is SEHNR and CDR2 is FQNEAQ in the germline V gene (reference sequence). The V end was cut by 1 base, the J end by 0 bases, with 4 bases between. CDR3 bases: TGTGCCAGCAGCTTAGTCAGCTCTGGAAACACCATATATTTT. Amino acids: CASSLVSSGNTIYF.

V usage is TRBV29-1 and J usage is TRBJ1-3; D is possibly TRBD1 (5 bases). The germline V gene has CDR1 SQVTM and CDR2 ANQGSEA. V shed 5 bases and J shed 5 bases, with 10 bases lying between them. The CDR3 length is 12 residues. The DNA for the CDR3 is TGCAGCGTTCGGGGGGATCGAAACACCATATATTTT. Translation gives CSVRGDRNTIYF.

This clone has only one observation. The chain combines TRBV6-6 with TRBJ2-7; 7 bases line up with TRBD1. The germline gives CDR1 MNHNY, CDR2 SVGAGI (reference sequence). The V and J ends lost 4 bases and 5 bases, in that order; junction bases with no gene match: 14. The length of the CDR3 is 16 residues. CDR3 nucleotides: TGTGCCAGCAGTTCCCCGACAGGGCAAGGGCCCAACGAGCAGTACGTC. It codes for CASSSPTGQGPNEQYV.

The chain is built from TRBV6-5 and TRBJ1-2; possibly TRBD1 for D (5 bases). CDR1 and CDR2 from the germline V gene are MNHEY and SVGAGI. V lost 0 bases and J lost 6, with 14 bases in between. The CDR3 length is 15 residues. This CDR3 reads CASSYSMQGGDGYTF. As DNA, the CDR3 is TGTGCCAGCAGTTACTCGATGCAGGGCGGCGATGGCTACACCTTC.

This rearrangement joins TRBV28 to TRBJ1-1; TRBD1 aligns across 8 bases. Per germline, CDR1 MDHEN and CDR2 SYDVKM. V lost 6 bases, J lost 2 bases, and 11 bases stayed unmatched. The CDR3 loop spans 16 amino acids. The CDR3 DNA follows: TGTGCCAGCAGAGACCCGCGGACAGGGCGAAACACTGAAGCTTTCTTT. Translating it yields CASRDPRTGRNTEAFF.

The CDR3 sequence: CASSEKGQGNYGYTF. Here the CDR3 DNA reads TGTGCCAGCAGTGAGAAGGGACAGGGGAACTATGGCTACACCTTC. The rearrangement uses TRBV6-1 and TRBJ1-2, with 10 bases matching TRBD1. Germline lookup yields CDR1 MNHNS and CDR2 SASEGT. V shed 3 bases and J 2 bases; nucleotides not matched to a gene: 3. The CDR3 has 15 amino acids.

This clone was observed a single time. The chain couples TRBV7-8 to TRBJ1-3; D unresolved. The V gene lost 1 base and the J gene lost 3 bases, with 7 bases spanning the gap. The CDR3 is made up of 14 amino acids. Germline-derived CDR1 and CDR2 are SGHVS and FQNEAQ. CDR3 sequence: CASSLGPDGNTIYF. The CDR3 DNA follows: TGTGCCAGCAGCTTAGGCCCAGATGGAAACACCATATATTTT.

The gene calls are TRBV19 and TRBJ1-1, with TRBD1 as a possible D gene (5 bases). CDR3 length equals 14 residues. Germline V lookup: CDR1 LNHDA, CDR2 SQIVND (reference sequence). V was cut by 5 bases and J by 0 bases, with 10 bases left in between. CDR3 sequence reads: CASSSGIMNTEAFF. For the CDR3, the DNA is TGTGCCAGTAGTTCAGGGATAATGAACACTGAAGCTTTCTTT.

V usage is TRBV18 and J usage is TRBJ2-3, with 12 nucleotides matching TRBD1. Germline V lookup: CDR1 KGHSH, CDR2 LQKENI. V lost 5 bases and J lost 7; bases outside the gene matches: 13. The CDR3 has 17 amino acids. The CDR3 loop reads CASSWDRGRGTTNTQYF. CDR3 DNA: TGTGCCAGCTCATGGGACAGGGGGCGCGGAACAACGAATACGCAGTATTTT.

CDR3 amino acids: CASSSGAGTGIETQYF. In nucleotides, the CDR3 is TGTGCCAGCAGCAGCGGCGCCGGGACAGGTATCGAGACCCAGTACTTC. V gene TRBV5-4 combines with J gene TRBJ2-5; TRBD1 agrees at 8 bases. Looked up from germline, CDR1 is SGHNT and CDR2 is YYREEE (reference sequence). Unmatched junction bases numbered 13, after V lost 4 bases and J lost 5 bases. The CDR3 is made up of 16 amino acids.

This rearrangement joins TRBV19 to TRBJ1-1; TRBD1 matches 10 bases. J was trimmed by 1 base and V by 5 bases; bases with no gene match: 10. Germline CDR1 and CDR2: LNHDA and SQIVND (reference sequence). This CDR3 spans 17 amino acids. The CDR3 bases are TGTGCCAGTAGTTTCTCCGGGACAGGGGCTACGAACACTGAAGCTTTCTTT. This encodes CASSFSGTGATNTEAFF.

This chain uses TRBV5-3 with TRBJ2-5, with D possibly TRBD1 on 6 matching bases. TRBV5-3 is given ORF status, its function remaining uncertain. V lost 3 bases to trimming and J lost 5 bases, with 11 bases between them. This CDR3 is 13 amino acids long. CDR3 in amino acids: CARSYDRCETQYF. The CDR3 nucleotides read TGTGCCAGAAGCTATGACAGGTGCGAGACCCAGTACTTC.

The chain uses TRBV2 and TRBJ1-2; 8 positions agree with TRBD1. CDR1 is SNHLY, CDR2 FYNNEI, per germline. V trimming: 8 bases; J trimming: 7 bases; junction bases outside the gene matches: 12. The CDR3 runs 14 residues. The CDR3 region is CASGLKTGDGGYTF. Written as DNA, the CDR3 is TGTGCCAGCGGACTGAAGACAGGGGATGGTGGCTACACCTTC.

This clone was seen only once. The chain uses TRBV28 and TRBJ2-5; 8 nucleotides align to TRBD1. The V gene's germline CDR1 is MDHEN and CDR2 SYDVKM. J was trimmed by 4 bases and V by 7 bases; bases with no gene match: 8. The CDR3 covers 14 residues. In DNA form, the CDR3 reads TGTGCCAGCAACGTACAGGGGGGAATAGAGACCCAGTACTTC. Its protein product is CASNVQGGIETQYF.

The rearrangement uses TRBV30 and TRBJ2-7; the D is unclear. The germline gives CDR1 GTSNPN, CDR2 SVGIG (reference sequence). V lost 4 bases, J lost 6 bases, and 13 bases lay in between. The CDR3 sequence is 12 residues long. Here the CDR3 reads CAWNTGPGEQYV. The CDR3 DNA is TGTGCCTGGAACACGGGTCCGGGCGAGCAGTACGTC.

The gene calls are TRBV6-4 and TRBJ1-6, with 7 bases lining up with TRBD1. The CDR3 consists of 15 residues. After removal of 4 bases from V and 7 bases from J, the junction contained 7 bases not matched to a gene. Germline V gives CDR1 MRHNA, CDR2 SNTAGT. CDR3 sequence reads: CASSGPRDRNSPLHF. The CDR3 nucleotides read TGTGCCAGCAGTGGCCCAAGGGACAGAAATTCACCCCTCCACTTT.

The J gene is TRBJ1-4, the V gene TRBV6-5; no clear D gene. The CDR3 covers 12 residues. V was cut by 7 bases and J by 10 bases, with 13 bases left in between. Germline values: CDR1 MNHEY, CDR2 SVGAGI. As DNA, the CDR3 is TGTGCCAGCAAACCCCGGGAGGGAAAACTGTTTTTT. Its translation is CASKPREGKLFF.

This chain links TRBV3-1 (or the pseudogene TRBV3-2) with TRBJ1-6; possible D gene TRBD1, 5 bases. The CDR3 has 14 residues. CDR1 is LGHDT, CDR2 YNNKEL, per germline (reference sequence). The ends were cut back, 8 bases at V and 6 bases at J, with 14 bases in the middle. This chain's CDR3 is CASLGGGGNSPLHF. DNA for the CDR3: TGTGCCAGCCTCGGGGGGGGTGGTAATTCACCCCTCCACTTT.

The chain combines TRBV7-3 with TRBJ2-1; tentatively, D is TRBD2 (7 bases). The CDR3 is 17 amino acids. V was trimmed by 1 base and J by 4 bases, leaving 17 bases between them. CDR1 SGHTA and CDR2 FQGTGA come from the germline V gene. Here the CDR3 reads CASSLIPRGAPYNEQFF. CDR3 coding DNA: TGTGCCAGCAGCTTAATTCCCCGGGGGGCCCCTTACAATGAGCAGTTCTTC.